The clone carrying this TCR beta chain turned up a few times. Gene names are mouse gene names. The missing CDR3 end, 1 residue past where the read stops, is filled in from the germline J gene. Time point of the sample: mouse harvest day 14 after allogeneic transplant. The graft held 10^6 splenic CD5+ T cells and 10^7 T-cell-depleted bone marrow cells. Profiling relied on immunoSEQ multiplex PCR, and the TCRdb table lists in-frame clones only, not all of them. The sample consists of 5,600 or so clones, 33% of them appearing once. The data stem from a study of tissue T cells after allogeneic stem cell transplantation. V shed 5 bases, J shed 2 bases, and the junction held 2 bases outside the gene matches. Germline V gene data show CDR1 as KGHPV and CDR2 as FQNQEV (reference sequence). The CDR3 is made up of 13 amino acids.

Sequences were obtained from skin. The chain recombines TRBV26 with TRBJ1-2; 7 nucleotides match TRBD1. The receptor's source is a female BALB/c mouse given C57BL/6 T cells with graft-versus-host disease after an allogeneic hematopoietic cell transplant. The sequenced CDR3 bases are TGTGCCAGCAGTTCGGGACAGAACTCCGACTACACC. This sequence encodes CASSSGQNSDYT. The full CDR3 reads CASSSGQNSDYTF.